The 21 T cell receptor beta chains presented below share a single source sample, sequenced in a study of T-cell reconstitution after alpha-beta-depleted transplantation in children (dated by TCRdb to the mid-2010s). Preparation of the library involved PCR. Sequencing was performed on an Illumina HiSeq 2500. TCR library preparation used molecular barcoding, with unique molecular identifiers applied to normalize quantification of the TCRbeta repertoire. TCRdb redid the processing of the public reads, applying fastp at Q25 and MiXCR, and retained in-frame beta chains. CDR3 protein sequences are deduplicated, and each keeps its most common genes and DNA. For this sample the table gives 77,000 or so distinct CDR3 sequences, of which 18% were detected only once. The ten largest clones capture around half of the sample. The sample's treatment or condition label, in plain terms: allogeneic hematopoietic cell transplantation with graft depleted of TCRalphabeta T cells and CD19 B cells.

The sample was PBMCs, mostly from graft donor cells, taken 360 days after TCRalphabeta/CD19-depleted stem cell transplant. The source of these receptors is a male patient aged 2-9 years who had a stem cell transplant for acute lymphoblastic leukemia, so the T cells may come from the graft donor.

The J gene is TRBJ2-1, the V gene TRBV7-9; possible D gene TRBD2, 5 bases. With 0 bases removed from V and 0 bases from J, the gap between germline ends came to 6 bases. The CDR3 consists of 15 residues. Germline values: CDR1 SEHNR, CDR2 FQNEAQ (reference sequence). The CDR3 nucleotides are TGTGCCAGCAGCTTAGCGGGAGTCTCCTACAATGAGCAGTTCTTC. Residues: CASSLAGVSYNEQFF. Based on the CDR3 plus reference TRBV7-9 and TRBJ2-1, the full variable domain is DTGVSQNPRHKITKRGQNVTFRCDPISEHNRLYWYRQTLGQGPEFLTYFQNEAQLEKSRLLSDRFSAERPKGSFSTLEIQRTEQGDSAMYLCASSLAGVSYNEQFFGPGTRLTVL.

This clonotype appeared a few times. This chain uses TRBV11-3 with TRBJ2-3; 8 bases are shared with TRBD2. After removal of 3 bases from V and 2 bases from J, the junction contained 4 bases not matched to a gene. The CDR3 sequence is 15 residues long. Germline CDR1 is SGHNT and CDR2 is YENEEA. CDR3 amino acids: CASSFFGRATDTQYF. For the CDR3, the DNA is TGTGCCAGCAGCTTTTTCGGGAGGGCCACAGATACGCAGTATTTT.

This clonotype was counted between two and nine times. DNA of the CDR3: TGTGCCGTTAACCCGGGACTAGCGGGATTGAGCTCCTACAATGAGCAGTTCTTC. As protein: CAVNPGLAGLSSYNEQFF. The V gene is TRBV6-5, the J gene TRBJ2-1; 13 bases agree with TRBD2. The CDR3 runs to 18 residues. J was trimmed by 0 bases and V by 11 bases; bases with no gene match: 13. Germline CDR1 reads MNHEY; CDR2 reads SVGAGI.

This clonotype was seen ten or more times. V gene TRBV5-1 combines with J gene TRBJ2-2, with 8 nucleotides matching TRBD2. V lost 4 bases, J lost 1 base, and 9 bases stayed unmatched. The CDR3 totals 17 residues. From germline, CDR1 is SGHRS and CDR2 YFSETQ. DNA of the CDR3: TGCGCCAGCAGCCAACTTAGCGGGATCTGGAACACCGGGGAGCTGTTTTTT. This encodes CASSQLSGIWNTGELFF.

This clonotype was counted only a few times. The J gene is TRBJ2-1, the V gene TRBV6-2 or TRBV6-3, with 8 nucleotides matching TRBD1. The CDR3 runs to 16 residues. Losses at the gene ends were 5 bases for V and 4 bases for J; bases not matched to a gene: 10. Germline CDR1 reads MNHEY; CDR2 reads SVGEGT. CDR3 DNA: TGTGCCAGCAGTCAACTATCCGGGACAGGATACAATGAGCAGTTCTTC. The encoded protein is CASSQLSGTGYNEQFF.

The chain combines TRBV7-9 with TRBJ2-1, with D hard to call. This CDR3 comprises 15 residues. Trimming took 5 bases from V and 2 from J, leaving 13 bases between them. CDR1 and CDR2 from the germline V gene are SEHNR and FQNEAQ (reference sequence). The CDR3 bases are TGTGCCAGCAGCCAGATAACGAGGACCTACAATGAGCAGTTCTTC. Protein product: CASSQITRTYNEQFF.

This clonotype showed up just a few times. The V gene is TRBV5-1, the J gene TRBJ1-6; D ambiguous. The CDR3 totals 14 residues. Trimming cost V 2 bases and J 7 bases, with 10 bases left between them. Germline assignment: CDR1 SGHRS and CDR2 YFSETQ. The CDR3 reads CASSFRSPNSPLHF. CDR3 bases: TGCGCCAGCAGCTTCAGGAGCCCGAATTCACCCCTCCACTTT.

This clonotype was seen once. This chain joins TRBV19 and TRBJ1-5; 7 nucleotides align to TRBD1. V trimming: 3 bases; J trimming: 1 base; junction bases outside the gene matches: 3. Looked up from germline, CDR1 is LNHDA and CDR2 is SQIVND (reference sequence). The CDR3 is 15 amino acids. The CDR3 region is CASSMTGNSNQPQHF. CDR3 nucleotides: TGTGCCAGTAGTATGACAGGGAACAGCAATCAGCCCCAGCATTTT.

This clonotype came up a few times. The genes are TRBV24-1 and TRBJ2-3; 11 nucleotides match TRBD2. This CDR3 region has 15 residues. The V gene's germline CDR1 is KGHDR and CDR2 SFDVKD. Unmatched junction bases numbered 2, after V lost 2 bases and J lost 5 bases. The CDR3 DNA follows: TGTGCCACCAGTGATTCTGGGACTAGCGGAGATACGCAGTATTTT. It encodes CATSDSGTSGDTQYF.

This clonotype was found a few times. DNA for the CDR3: TGTGCCATCAGTGAGGGGACAGGGAACACCGGGGAGCTGTTTTTT. As protein: CAISEGTGNTGELFF. The chain recombines TRBV10-3 with TRBJ2-2, with 8 bases fitting TRBD1. V trimming: 2 bases; J trimming: 1 base; junction bases outside the gene matches: 0. Germline-derived CDR1 and CDR2 are ENHRY and SYGVKD. The CDR3 runs to 15 residues.

The genes are TRBV7-6 and TRBJ1-3; the D is unclear. Germline V gives CDR1 SGHVS, CDR2 FNYEAQ. This CDR3 contains 14 residues. Trimming took 5 bases from V and 0 from J, leaving 8 bases between them. The CDR3 DNA reads TGTGCCAGCAGCCCACTTCCCTCTGGAAACACCATATATTTT. Its protein is CASSPLPSGNTIYF.

The chain employs TRBV27 and TRBJ2-1, with 7 nucleotides matching TRBD2. The CDR3 extends over 17 amino acids. Per the germline V gene, CDR1 is MNHEY and CDR2 is SMNVEV (reference sequence). V dropped 0 bases and J dropped 9; count of bases not matched to a gene: 14. The CDR3 DNA reads as TGTGCCAGCAGTTTATCCCCCATCGGGGGGACCCTCGGTGAGCAGTTCTTC. It encodes CASSLSPIGGTLGEQFF.

This clonotype was observed a handful of times. The rearrangement joins TRBV5-1 to TRBJ2-2; D is uncertain. The CDR3 spans 12 residues. Trimming left V 5 bases short and J 4 bases short, with 6 bases between. CDR1 is SGHRS and CDR2 is YFSETQ in the germline V gene. CDR3 protein: CASRGSTGELFF. CDR3 sequence (DNA): TGCGCCAGCAGAGGGTCCACCGGGGAGCTGTTTTTT. The whole variable domain, remainder taken from reference TRBV5-1 and TRBJ2-2, is KAGVTQTPRYLIKTRGQQVTLSCSPISGHRSVSWYQQTPGQGLQFLFEYFSETQRNKGNFPGRFSGRQFSNSRSEMNVSTLELGDSALYLCASRGSTGELFFGEGSRLTVL.

This clonotype was seen a few times. This chain uses TRBV10-3 with TRBJ2-2; D perhaps matches TRBD1 (6 bases). Germline V gene data show CDR1 as ENHRY and CDR2 as SYGVKD. V gave up 5 bases and J gave up 5 bases, with 18 bases separating them. The CDR3 spans 16 residues. CDR3 DNA sequence: TGTGCCATCAGTCCAAGGCCAGGACAGCATACCGGGGAGCTGTTTTTT. The encoded protein is CAISPRPGQHTGELFF.

This clonotype was seen at least ten times. The chain uses TRBV7-9 and TRBJ2-7, with D possibly being TRBD1 (7 bases). CDR3 size: 13 residues. Germline V gives CDR1 SEHNR, CDR2 FQNEAQ (reference sequence). V lost 5 bases to trimming and J lost 12 bases, with 20 bases between them. CDR3 DNA: TGTGCCAGCAGCGGAGGGGGCGCAATTAGTGGGTACTTC. It codes for CASSGGGAISGYF.

This clonotype was observed a single time. This could be a read error, since a much larger clone is one nucleotide away. This chain's CDR3 is CASTRSRSTGELFF. The CDR3 bases are TGTGCCAGCACCCGGAGTAGGAGCACCGGGGAGCTGTTTTTT. The rearrangement uses TRBV12-3 or TRBV12-4 and TRBJ2-2; no definite D call. Trimming left V 7 bases short and J 4 bases short, with 13 bases between. The CDR3 contains 14 residues.

This clonotype was observed many times. The chain recombines TRBV6-2 or TRBV6-3 with TRBJ2-1; unclear D gene. CDR1 and CDR2 from the germline V gene are MNHEY and SVGEGT. The CDR3 is made up of 16 amino acids. V was pared by 2 bases and J by 5 bases, with 16 bases between. The CDR3 sequence is CASSYRISSYNNEQFF. CDR3 nucleotides: TGTGCCAGCAGTTACCGAATATCATCCTATAACAATGAGCAGTTCTTC.

The table lists this clonotype with many counts. This sequence joins TRBV12-3 or TRBV12-4 and TRBJ2-5, with D perhaps matching TRBD1 or TRBD2 (5 bases each). This CDR3 region has 14 residues. Trimming pared 5 bases from V and 0 bases from J, leaving 10 bases between. CDR3 nucleotide sequence: TGTGCCAGCAGTGTTTGGGGGTACCAAGAGACCCAGTACTTC. Protein product: CASSVWGYQETQYF.

The chain combines TRBV24-1 with TRBJ2-2; 7 nucleotides match TRBD1. The CDR3 contains 16 residues. CDR1 and CDR2 from the germline V gene are KGHDR and SFDVKD. The V gene end was trimmed by 2 bases and the J gene end by 4 bases; junction bases not matched to a gene: 6. CDR3 sequence reads: CATSDSSTGRTGELFF. CDR3 nucleotide sequence: TGTGCCACCAGTGATTCGTCGACAGGGCGCACCGGGGAGCTGTTTTTT.

This chain joins TRBV6-6 and TRBJ2-5; TRBD1 or TRBD2 may be the D gene (5 bases each). Germline-derived CDR1 and CDR2 are MNHNY and SVGAGI (reference sequence). This CDR3 spans 15 amino acids. With 4 bases removed from V and 3 bases from J, the gap between germline ends came to 15 bases. The CDR3 DNA follows: TGTGCCAGCAGTTTCCCCCCGGGGCCCAAAGAGACCCAGTACTTC. Its protein product is CASSFPPGPKETQYF.

This chain joins TRBV19 and TRBJ2-2; a weak D match, TRBD1 (6 bases). The length of the CDR3 is 13 residues. The V end was cut by 8 bases, the J end by 6 bases, with 13 bases between. Germline CDR1 LNHDA, CDR2 SQIVND (reference sequence). DNA of the CDR3: TGTGCCAGTCAACAGGGAAGGCCCGGGGAGCTGTTTTTT. It encodes CASQQGRPGELFF.